Following are 17 T cell receptor beta chains from one sample sequenced in a study of blood T cell repertoires in COVID-19. Assay: immunoSEQ multiplex PCR; the TCRdb copy retains only in-frame clones and omits some. This repertoire shows around 79,000 clones, 75% to 90% found once; its top ten account for approximately 14%. Material for sequencing was peripheral blood. These receptors originate from a man between 65 and 85 years old with active or convalescent COVID-19.

This chain connects TRBV19 to TRBJ1-2; 9 bases are shared with TRBD1. V shed 6 bases, J shed 2 bases, and the junction held 10 bases outside the gene matches. CDR1 is LNHDA, CDR2 SQIVND, per germline (reference sequence). The CDR3 length is 16 residues. The CDR3 nucleotides read TGTGCCAGTAGCGGGACGGACAGGGGCTTCAACTATGGCTACACCTTC. Translating it yields CASSGTDRGFNYGYTF.

This chain connects TRBV21-1 to TRBJ1-5. TRBV21-1 counts as a pseudogene. This CDR3 comprises 12 residues. The CDR3 sequence is CASPRPDQPQHF. In nucleotides, the CDR3 is TGTGCCAGCCCCCGTCCCGATCAGCCCCAGCATTTT.

This chain joins TRBV5-1 and TRBJ2-5; 8 nucleotides agree with TRBD2. V shed 0 bases, J shed 4 bases, and the junction held 11 bases outside the gene matches. CDR1 is SGHRS and CDR2 is YFSETQ in the germline V gene. The CDR3 extends over 17 amino acids. CDR3 bases: TGCGCCAGCAGCTTGGCCAACGTAGCGGGGCTCGTAGAGACCCAGTACTTC. Protein: CASSLANVAGLVETQYF.

V usage is TRBV18 and J usage is TRBJ1-1; 7 nucleotides agree with TRBD1. V lost 3 bases, J lost 3 bases, and 4 bases stayed unmatched. The CDR3 sequence is 14 residues long. Germline CDR1 KGHSH, CDR2 LQKENI. Here the CDR3 reads CASSPTGSDTEAFF. The CDR3 DNA reads TGTGCCAGCTCACCGACAGGGTCGGACACTGAAGCTTTCTTT.

Written as DNA, the CDR3 is TGTGCCTGGAGTGTGGTGGGGGGGGGTCAGCCCCAGCATTTT. The encoded protein is CAWSVVGGGQPQHF. This chain links TRBV30 with TRBJ1-5; D perhaps matches TRBD1 (5 bases). The CDR3 is 14 residues long. The ends were cut back, 0 bases at V and 6 bases at J, with 12 bases in the middle. Germline V gives CDR1 GTSNPN, CDR2 SVGIG (reference sequence).

In its sample, this clone was seen a few times. The J gene is TRBJ1-2, the V gene TRBV6-5; no clear D. There are 13 residues in the CDR3. Germline lookup yields CDR1 MNHEY and CDR2 SVGAGI. Trimming stripped 6 bases from V and 3 bases from J, with 11 bases between. The CDR3: CASSRSGDYGYTF. For the CDR3, the DNA is TGTGCCAGCAGCAGGTCCGGGGACTATGGCTACACCTTC.

The V and J genes are TRBV4-1 and TRBJ1-1; D is unresolved. V shed 1 base and J shed 3 bases, with 12 bases lying between them. Germline V gives CDR1 MGHRA, CDR2 YSYEKL. This CDR3 comprises 15 residues. The CDR3 sequence is CASSQVFERDTEAFF. CDR3 bases: TGCGCCAGCAGCCAAGTATTCGAGAGGGACACTGAAGCTTTCTTT.

This chain uses TRBV30 with TRBJ1-2; weak D call: TRBD1 (6 bases). This CDR3 spans 15 amino acids. Germline-derived CDR1 and CDR2 are GTSNPN and SVGIG (reference sequence). Trimming left V 8 bases short and J 4 bases short, with 23 bases between. CDR3 in amino acids: CASFNRDPHFYGYTF. The CDR3 DNA reads as TGTGCCAGCTTTAACAGGGACCCACACTTCTATGGCTACACCTTC.

This clone was recorded a few times. The chain is built from TRBV5-4 and TRBJ2-1; D gene ambiguous. The CDR3 runs to 13 residues. V lost 0 bases, J lost 6 bases, and 7 bases lay in between. The germline V gene has CDR1 SGHNT and CDR2 YYREEE (reference sequence). Written as DNA, the CDR3 is TGTGCCAGCAGCTTGGTCCCGGGCAATGAGCAGTTCTTC. It encodes CASSLVPGNEQFF.

A note on this clone: The same CDR3 is also encoded by other DNA sequences in this sample. The chain couples TRBV6-5 to TRBJ1-5; D perhaps matches TRBD1 (6 bases). With 6 bases removed from V and 6 bases from J, the gap between germline ends came to 15 bases. Per germline, CDR1 MNHEY and CDR2 SVGAGI. The CDR3 is 14 amino acids. CDR3 sequence: CASSPQGASQPQHF. As DNA, the CDR3 is TGTGCCAGCAGCCCACAGGGAGCAAGTCAGCCCCAGCATTTT.

The genes are TRBV9 and TRBJ2-2, with D perhaps TRBD2 (5 bases). V lost 2 bases and J 5 bases, leaving 16 bases between the germline ends. The CDR3 sequence is 16 residues long. Looked up from germline, CDR1 is SGDLS and CDR2 is YYNGEE. The CDR3 reads CASSVGVGARTGELFF. CDR3 DNA: TGTGCCAGCAGCGTCGGGGTGGGCGCGAGGACCGGGGAGCTGTTTTTT. The full variable domain, completed using reference TRBV9 and TRBJ2-2, is DSGVTQTPKHLITATGQRVTLRCSPRSGDLSVYWYQQSLDQGLQFLIQYYNGEERAKGNILERFSAQQFPDLHSELNLSSLELGDSALYFCASSVGVGARTGELFFGEGSRLTVL.

The chain links TRBV28 to TRBJ1-5; TRBD1 aligns across 8 bases. With 6 bases clipped from V and 5 bases from J, the junction kept 6 bases outside the gene matches. Germline assignment: CDR1 MDHEN and CDR2 SYDVKM. The CDR3 runs 14 residues. CDR3 nucleotides: TGTGCCAGCAGACCCGGGACAGGTTATCAGCCCCAGCATTTT. Translated, it gives CASRPGTGYQPQHF. The complete variable domain, with remaining parts taken from reference TRBV28 and TRBJ1-5, reads DVKVTQSSRYLVKRTGEKVFLECVQDMDHENMFWYRQDPGLGLRLIYFSYDVKMKEKGDIPEGYSVSREKKERFSLILESASTNQTSMYLCASRPGTGYQPQHFGDGTRLSIL.

This chain connects TRBV19 to TRBJ2-2; D may be TRBD2 (5 bases). The CDR3 runs to 14 residues. The germline V gene encodes CDR1 LNHDA and CDR2 SQIVND (reference sequence). Trimming removed 3 bases from V and 6 bases from J, with 11 bases in between. CDR3 bases: TGTGCCAGTAGTATCTTTAGCGCCTCCGGGGAGCTGTTTTTT. It is translated as CASSIFSASGELFF.

The V and J genes are TRBV6-6 and TRBJ1-1; D is unclear. Germline assignment: CDR1 MNHNY and CDR2 SVGAGI (reference sequence). V gave up 5 bases and J gave up 1 base, with 11 bases separating them. The CDR3 has 14 amino acids. The CDR3 coding sequence is TGTGCCAGCAGTCACCACCCAGAGAACACTGAAGCTTTCTTT. It codes for CASSHHPENTEAFF.

The CDR3 here is CASSLRDRGVYEQFF. The CDR3 coding sequence is TGCGCCAGCAGCCTCCGGGACAGGGGGGTCTATGAGCAGTTCTTC. V and J are TRBV4-1 and TRBJ2-1; 11 bases agree with TRBD1. Germline trimming cut 4 bases from V and 8 bases from J; bases unmatched to any gene: 7. CDR1 is MGHRA and CDR2 is YSYEKL in the germline V gene. The CDR3 consists of 15 residues.

The genes are TRBV5-1 and TRBJ1-6; D remains unclear. This CDR3 has 12 residues. The germline gives CDR1 SGHRS, CDR2 YFSETQ. Trimming left V 2 bases short and J 8 bases short, with 5 bases between. The CDR3 coding sequence is TGCGCCAGCAGCTTAGCGGATTCACCCCTCCACTTT. Residues: CASSLADSPLHF.

The chain joins TRBV12-3 or TRBV12-4 to TRBJ1-2, with D possibly matching TRBD1 (5 bases). With 5 bases removed from V and 8 bases from J, the gap between germline ends came to 15 bases. CDR3 length: 13 amino acids. CDR3 bases: TGTGCCAGCAGTCCTCTCAGGGCCCACGGCTACACCTTC. This sequence encodes CASSPLRAHGYTF.